Sequencing of this T cell receptor beta chain was carried out in a study of CD4 T cell repertoires in COVID-19. Overall study findings and caveats: Two or all three memory subsets shared several highly expanded SARS-CoV-2-reactive clonotypes. SARS-CoV and/or HKU1 spike cultures shared between 7 and 25% of SARS-CoV-2 clonotypes.

The CDR3 sequence is 16 residues long. Losses at the gene ends were 2 bases for V and 5 bases for J; bases not matched to a gene: 4. The germline V gene has CDR1 LGHNA and CDR2 YNFKEQ. A remark on this clone: Its antigen is currently unknown.

The memory T cells were sequenced right after ex vivo isolation, without culture. Profiling relied on immunoSEQ multiplex PCR, and the TCRdb table lists in-frame clones only, not all of them. The profile covers about 75,000 clones, with under 90% appearing a single time and 0.5% to 0.6% taken by the ten largest. This TCR was recovered from a human donor who had COVID-19. The sample was CD4+ T cells from peripheral blood, taken after recovery from COVID-19. The rearrangement links TRBV4-2 to TRBJ2-1; TRBD2 matches 12 bases. The DNA for the CDR3 is TGTGCCAGCAGCCAAATGAGACTAGCGGGAGACAATGAGCAGTTCTTC. Its translation: CASSQMRLAGDNEQFF.